This TCR beta chain was identified in a study of blood T cell repertoires in COVID-19. The V gene lost 2 bases and the J gene lost 9 bases, with 20 bases spanning the gap. Germline V gives CDR1 SGHTA, CDR2 FQGNSA. This CDR3 spans 16 amino acids. Libraries were prepared by immunoSEQ multiplex PCR; TCRdb keeps only in-frame clonotypes and omits some of them. The table lists around 310,000 clones, 89% of them singletons. The gene calls are TRBV7-2 and TRBJ2-4; D is possibly TRBD2 (6 bases). This clonotype was obtained from a woman between 40 and 55 years old who had recovered from COVID-19. Material for sequencing was PBMCs or T cells enriched from blood (not recorded which). CDR3 in amino acids: CASSLTSRGREIIQYF. CDR3 nucleotide sequence: TGTGCCAGCAGCTTAACGTCTCGAGGTCGGGAGATCATTCAGTACTTC.